Included here is one TCR beta chain sequence, with context. Its antigen is unknown. Libraries were prepared by immunoSEQ multiplex PCR; TCRdb keeps only in-frame clonotypes and omits some of them. The sample lists 8,000 to 13,000 clones; 81% were seen once. This CDR3 is built from 16 residues. CDR1 is LGHNA, CDR2 YSLEER, per germline. The trim removed 3 bases at V and 4 bases at J, leaving 8 bases unmatched. This entry belongs to a study of somatic mutations in cytotoxic T cells in rheumatoid arthritis. Study-level points and caveats: A largest CD8+ clone above 20% of CD8+ cells occurred in about an eighth of the roughly 60 patients. Nobody knew which antigens the expanded CD8+ clones targeted.

The sequenced sample consisted of CD8+ T cells sorted from blood. The chain recombines TRBV4-3 with TRBJ2-3, with 9 bases aligning to TRBD1. The clonotype comes from a woman between 45 and 65 years old in good health. CDR3 amino acids: CASSQEPGQGADTQYF. The CDR3 bases are TGCGCCAGCAGCCAGGAGCCGGGACAGGGAGCAGATACGCAGTATTTT.